This TCR beta chain was retrieved from a study of T cell responses to AZD1222 COVID-19 vaccine. General study findings and limits: At study baseline, merely six AZD1222 recipients were seropositive. White British people made up most donors, females outnumbered males, and clonal diversity was possibly underestimated. Spike regions recognized by vaccine-associated CD4 TCRs spanned the protein, led by 160-218 and 743-854.

The CDR3 is made up of 15 amino acids. The V gene end was trimmed by 4 bases and the J gene end by 1 base; junction bases not matched to a gene: 5. Germline CDR1 is SGHNT and CDR2 is YYREEE (reference sequence). Sequenced by immunoSEQ multiplex PCR; TCRdb stores in-frame clones only, minus some. The data contain some 140,000 clones, about 90% of them singletons. With regard to this clone: Its antigen remains unknown.

This clonotype was sampled from an adult in good health. V and J are TRBV5-4 and TRBJ2-3, with 8 bases identical to TRBD2. The sample consisted of peripheral blood, taken on day 0 of MenACWY control vaccination. The CDR3 is CASSTGLGGTDTQYF. Written as DNA, the CDR3 is TGTGCCAGCAGCACGGGACTAGGTGGCACAGATACGCAGTATTTT. Full variable domain (remainder filled in from reference TRBV5-4 and TRBJ2-3): ETGVTQSPTHLIKTRGQQVTLRCSSQSGHNTVSWYQQALGQGPQFIFQYYREEENGRGNFPPRFSGLQFPNYSSELNVNALELDDSALYLCASSTGLGGTDTQYFGPGTRLTVL.